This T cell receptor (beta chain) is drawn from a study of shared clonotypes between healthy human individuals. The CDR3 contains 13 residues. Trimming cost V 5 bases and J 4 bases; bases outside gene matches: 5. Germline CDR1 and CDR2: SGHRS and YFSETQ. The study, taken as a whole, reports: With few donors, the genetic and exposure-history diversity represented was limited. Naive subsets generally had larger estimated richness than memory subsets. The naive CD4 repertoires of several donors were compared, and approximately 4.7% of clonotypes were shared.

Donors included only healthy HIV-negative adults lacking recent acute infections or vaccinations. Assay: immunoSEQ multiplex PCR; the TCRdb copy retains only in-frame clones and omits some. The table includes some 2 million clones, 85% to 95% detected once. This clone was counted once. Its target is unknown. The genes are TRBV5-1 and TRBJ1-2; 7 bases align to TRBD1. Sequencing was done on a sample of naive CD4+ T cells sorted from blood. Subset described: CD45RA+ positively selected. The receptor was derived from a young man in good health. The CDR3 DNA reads TGCGCCAGCAGACCGGACAGGTTCTATGGCTACACCTTC. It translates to CASRPDRFYGYTF.